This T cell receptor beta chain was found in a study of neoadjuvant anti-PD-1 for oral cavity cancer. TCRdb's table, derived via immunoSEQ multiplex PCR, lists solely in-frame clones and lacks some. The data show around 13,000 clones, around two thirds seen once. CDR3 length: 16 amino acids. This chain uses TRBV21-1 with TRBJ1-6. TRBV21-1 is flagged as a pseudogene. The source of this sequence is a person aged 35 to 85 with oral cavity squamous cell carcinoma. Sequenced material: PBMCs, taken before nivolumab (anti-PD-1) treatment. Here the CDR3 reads CASSTRLDLYNSPLHF. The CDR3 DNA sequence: TGTGCCAGCAGCACCCGGTTAGACCTCTATAATTCACCCCTCCACTTT.